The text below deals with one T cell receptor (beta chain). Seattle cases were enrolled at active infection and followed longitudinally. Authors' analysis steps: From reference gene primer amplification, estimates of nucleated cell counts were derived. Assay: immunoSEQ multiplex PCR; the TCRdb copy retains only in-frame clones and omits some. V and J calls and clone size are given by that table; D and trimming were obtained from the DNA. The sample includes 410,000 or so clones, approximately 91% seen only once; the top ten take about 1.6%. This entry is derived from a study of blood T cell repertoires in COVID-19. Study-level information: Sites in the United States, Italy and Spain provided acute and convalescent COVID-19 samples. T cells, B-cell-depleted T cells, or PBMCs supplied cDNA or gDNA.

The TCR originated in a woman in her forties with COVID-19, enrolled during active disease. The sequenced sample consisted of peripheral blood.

CDR3 sequence: CASSLNPAGGELFF. The DNA for the CDR3 is TGTGCCAGCAGCTTAAACCCCGCAGGAGGGGAGCTGTTTTTT. This chain connects TRBV7-3 to TRBJ2-2, with D unresolved. Trimming cost V 1 base and J 8 bases, with 11 bases left between them. The CDR3 is 14 residues long. Germline-derived CDR1 and CDR2 are SGHTA and FQGTGA.